This TCR beta chain was documented in a study of shared T cell receptors in the human thymus (dated by TCRdb to the early 2020s). Regarding the complete study: The study examined how self-reactive, shared T-cell receptor alpha chains are generated in the human thymus.

CDR3 length: 16 amino acids, cysteine to phenylalanine. Only CDR3 DNA remains: 48 bases, in frame from the first base. CDR1 is given as MRHNA and CDR2 as SNTAGT, both from the germline V gene. After removal of 9 bases from V and 5 bases from J, the junction retains 14 bases not matched to a gene. A word on this clone: The clone's antigen remains unknown. The input lacks base qualities; no much larger clone sits a single base away.

The protocol used for the library was the immunoSEQ multiplex PCR assay. Not all clones reach the TCRdb copy of this immuneACCESS table, which keeps in-frame sequences only. Checked studies attribute under half of the gap to unresolved V genes and leave the rest unexplained. The sample records hundreds of thousands of clones, 70% to 80% of which are singletons. Jointly, the top ten make up 0.013% of the sample. These data are also associated with another study on human thymus T cells. From that second study: The donors were immunologically healthy infants in Finland who had open corrective cardiac surgery for congenital heart defects. The thymus tissue came from surgical resects taken out during corrective cardiac surgery. V and J gene segment usage appeared biased in both thymic and peripheral blood repertoires. The related research found that thymic TCR repertoires overlapped highly between unrelated individuals. TCR alpha and beta repertoires from roughly eight infant thymus samples and four related peripheral blood samples were characterized in the study. Donor ages ranging from roughly 7 to 250 days were recorded, and about six male and a couple of female infants were included in the cohort. After being mechanically released from the tissue, thymocytes were kept at -70 degrees C in pellets of roughly 10-33 million cells. A QIAsymphony instrument was used to extract genomic DNA from frozen cell pellets. The immunoSEQ multiplex PCR assay was used to amplify the TCRB and TCRAD loci from a standardized amount of quality-controlled genomic DNA. The amplicons spanned the V(D)J region and were long enough to cover the CDR3 and allow V and J genes to be identified. Through the commercial immunoSEQ service, the amplicons were sequenced on an Illumina platform. Corrections for primer bias and sequencing errors followed previously described methods, while TCRAD and TCRB definitions were based on the IMGT database. The repertoires were analysed using immunoSEQ Analyzer 3.0 and VDJTools for basic statistics, V/J segment usage, diversity estimates, rarefaction and pairwise overlap. Diversity was estimated with Chao1, ChaoE, Efron-Thisted, Shannon and inverse Simpson indices, and also on datasets down-sampled to the smallest sample. Repertoire overlap was determined by strict matching of CDR3 nucleotide sequence, V gene and J gene, and Jaccard-based multidimensional scaling clustering was applied. Thymus samples yielded on average roughly 790,000 unique TCRB clonotypes, compared with about 80,000 from blood samples.

The sequenced sample consisted of thymocytes. Recombination joined TRBV6-4 with TRBJ2-2; 8 junctional bases match TRBD2. The receptor's source is a boy less than two years old with a congenital heart defect. Donor details come from another sample of the same person, matched by shared clones. The nucleotides are TGTGCCAGGTCCGGGGGGGCAGGGATGGGGACCGGGGAGCTGTTTTTT. The encoded protein is CARSGGAGMGTGELFF.